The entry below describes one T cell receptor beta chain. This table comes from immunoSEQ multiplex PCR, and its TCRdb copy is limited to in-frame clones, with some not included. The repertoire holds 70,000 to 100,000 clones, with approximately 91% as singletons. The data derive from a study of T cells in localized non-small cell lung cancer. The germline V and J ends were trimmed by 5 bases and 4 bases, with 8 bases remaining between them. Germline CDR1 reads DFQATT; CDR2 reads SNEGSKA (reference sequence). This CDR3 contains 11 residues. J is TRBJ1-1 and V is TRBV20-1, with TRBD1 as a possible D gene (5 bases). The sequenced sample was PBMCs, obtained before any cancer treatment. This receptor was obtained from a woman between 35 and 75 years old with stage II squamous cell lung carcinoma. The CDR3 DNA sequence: TGCAGTGCTGGGGGTGGCACTGAAGCTTTCTTT. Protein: CSAGGGTEAFF.